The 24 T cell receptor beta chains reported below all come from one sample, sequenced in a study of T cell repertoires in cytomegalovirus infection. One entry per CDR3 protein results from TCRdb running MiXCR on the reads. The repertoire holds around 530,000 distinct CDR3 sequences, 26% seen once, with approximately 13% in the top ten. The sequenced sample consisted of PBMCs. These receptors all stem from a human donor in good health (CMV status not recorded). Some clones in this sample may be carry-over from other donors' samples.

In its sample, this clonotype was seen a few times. The CDR3 sequence: CSAESRDNEQFF. CDR3 DNA: TGCAGTGCTGAGAGTAGGGACAATGAGCAGTTCTTC. The J gene is TRBJ2-1, the V gene TRBV20-1; no clear D gene. Germline loops: CDR1 DFQATT, CDR2 SNEGSKA (reference sequence). The CDR3 is 12 residues long. V gave up 5 bases and J gave up 5 bases, with 10 bases separating them.

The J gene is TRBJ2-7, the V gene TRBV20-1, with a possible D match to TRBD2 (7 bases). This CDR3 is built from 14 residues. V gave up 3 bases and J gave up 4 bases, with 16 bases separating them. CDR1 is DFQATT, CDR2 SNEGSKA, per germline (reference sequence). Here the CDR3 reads CSASRRGAKYEQYF. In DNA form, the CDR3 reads TGCAGTGCTAGTCGTCGGGGGGCGAAGTACGAGCAGTACTTC.

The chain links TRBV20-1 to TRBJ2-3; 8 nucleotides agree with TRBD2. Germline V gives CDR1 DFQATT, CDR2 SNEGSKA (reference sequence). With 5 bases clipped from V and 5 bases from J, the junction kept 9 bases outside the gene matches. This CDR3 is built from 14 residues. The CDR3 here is CSAWGREAGDTQYF. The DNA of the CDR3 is TGCAGTGCTTGGGGGCGGGAGGCGGGAGATACGCAGTATTTT.

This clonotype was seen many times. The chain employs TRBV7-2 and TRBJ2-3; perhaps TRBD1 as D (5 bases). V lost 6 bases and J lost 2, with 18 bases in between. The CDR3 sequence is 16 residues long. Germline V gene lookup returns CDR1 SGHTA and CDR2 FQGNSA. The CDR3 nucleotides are TGTGCCAGCAGGTCCTCCCCAAGGGGCTACACAGATACGCAGTATTTT. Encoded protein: CASRSSPRGYTDTQYF.

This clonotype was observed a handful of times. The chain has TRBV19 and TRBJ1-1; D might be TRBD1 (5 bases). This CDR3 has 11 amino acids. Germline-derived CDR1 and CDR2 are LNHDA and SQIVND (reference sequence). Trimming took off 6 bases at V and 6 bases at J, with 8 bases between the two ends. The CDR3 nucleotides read TGTGCCAGTAGGGGGGGAGCTGAAGCTTTCTTT. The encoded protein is CASRGGAEAFF.

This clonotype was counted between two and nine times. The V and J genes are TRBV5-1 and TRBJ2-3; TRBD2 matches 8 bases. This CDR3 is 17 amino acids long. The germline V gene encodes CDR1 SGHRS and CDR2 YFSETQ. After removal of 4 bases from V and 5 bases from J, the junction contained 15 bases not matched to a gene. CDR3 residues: CASSPLKGAGDGDTQYF. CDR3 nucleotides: TGCGCCAGCAGCCCTCTCAAGGGAGCGGGAGATGGAGATACGCAGTATTTT.

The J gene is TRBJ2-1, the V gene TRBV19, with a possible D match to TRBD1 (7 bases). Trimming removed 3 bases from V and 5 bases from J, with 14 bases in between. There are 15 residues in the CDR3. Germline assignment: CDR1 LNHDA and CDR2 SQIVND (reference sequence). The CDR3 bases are TGTGCCAGTAGTATTAGGGGGGACAGTCACAATGAGCAGTTCTTC. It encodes CASSIRGDSHNEQFF.

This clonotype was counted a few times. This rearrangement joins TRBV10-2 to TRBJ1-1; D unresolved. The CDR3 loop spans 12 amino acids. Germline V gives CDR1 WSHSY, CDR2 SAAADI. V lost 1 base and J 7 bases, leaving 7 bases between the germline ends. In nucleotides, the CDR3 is TGCGCCAGCAGTGAGTTTCGGGATGAAGCTTTCTTT. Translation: CASSEFRDEAFF.

The CDR3 DNA reads TGTGCCAGCAGCGGAGCGGGAGTGTCTGATACGCAGTATTTT. Protein product: CASSGAGVSDTQYF. The rearrangement links TRBV9 to TRBJ2-3; TRBD2 matches 8 bases. Germline CDR1 is SGDLS and CDR2 is YYNGEE. The CDR3 length is 14 residues. The V and J ends lost 3 bases and 6 bases, in that order; junction bases with no gene match: 6.

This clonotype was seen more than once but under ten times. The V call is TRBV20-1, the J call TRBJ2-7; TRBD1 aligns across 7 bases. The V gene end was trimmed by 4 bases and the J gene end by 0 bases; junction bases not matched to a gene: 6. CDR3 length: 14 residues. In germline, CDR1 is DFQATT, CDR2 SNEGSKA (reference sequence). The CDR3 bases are TGCAGTGCTAAACAGGGGACCAGCTCCTACGAGCAGTACTTC. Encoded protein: CSAKQGTSSYEQYF.

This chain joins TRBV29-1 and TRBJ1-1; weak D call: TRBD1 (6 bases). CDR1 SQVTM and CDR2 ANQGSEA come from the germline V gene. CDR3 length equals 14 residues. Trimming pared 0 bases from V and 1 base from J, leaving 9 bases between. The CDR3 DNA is TGCAGCGTTGAAGAAGGGGGGGCGAACACTGAAGCTTTCTTT. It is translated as CSVEEGGANTEAFF.

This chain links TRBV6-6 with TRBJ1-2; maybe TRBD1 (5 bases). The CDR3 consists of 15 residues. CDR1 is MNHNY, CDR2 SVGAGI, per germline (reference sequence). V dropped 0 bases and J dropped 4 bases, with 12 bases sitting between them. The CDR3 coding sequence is TGTGCCAGCAGTTACTCGAGGGTGGGGGGCTATGGCTACACCTTC. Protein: CASSYSRVGGYGYTF.

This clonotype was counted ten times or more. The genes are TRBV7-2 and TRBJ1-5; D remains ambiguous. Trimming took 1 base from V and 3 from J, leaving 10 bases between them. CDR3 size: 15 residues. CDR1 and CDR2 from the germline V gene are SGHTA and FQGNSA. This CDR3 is CASSLVGQFNQPQHF. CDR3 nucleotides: TGTGCCAGCAGCTTAGTTGGGCAGTTCAATCAGCCCCAGCATTTT.

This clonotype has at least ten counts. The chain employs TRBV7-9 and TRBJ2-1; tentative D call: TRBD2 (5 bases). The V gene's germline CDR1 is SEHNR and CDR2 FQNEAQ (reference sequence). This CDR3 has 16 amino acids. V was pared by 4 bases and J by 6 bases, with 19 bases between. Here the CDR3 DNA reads TGTGCCAGCAGCTACGTCGCGTCCTCGGCGGGCAATGAGCAGTTCTTC. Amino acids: CASSYVASSAGNEQFF.

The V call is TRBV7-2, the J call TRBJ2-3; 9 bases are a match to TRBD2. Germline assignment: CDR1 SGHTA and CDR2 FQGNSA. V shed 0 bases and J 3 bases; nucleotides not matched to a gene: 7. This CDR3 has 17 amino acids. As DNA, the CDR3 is TGTGCCAGCAGCTTAGCGCTTTATAGCGGGAGTACAGATACGCAGTATTTT. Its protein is CASSLALYSGSTDTQYF.

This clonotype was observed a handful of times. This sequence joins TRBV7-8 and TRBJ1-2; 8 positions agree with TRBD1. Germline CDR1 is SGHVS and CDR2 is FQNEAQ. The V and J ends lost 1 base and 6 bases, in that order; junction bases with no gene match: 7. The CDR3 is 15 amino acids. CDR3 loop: CASSLGQGARNGYTF. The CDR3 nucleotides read TGTGCCAGCAGCTTAGGGCAGGGGGCGCGGAATGGCTACACCTTC.

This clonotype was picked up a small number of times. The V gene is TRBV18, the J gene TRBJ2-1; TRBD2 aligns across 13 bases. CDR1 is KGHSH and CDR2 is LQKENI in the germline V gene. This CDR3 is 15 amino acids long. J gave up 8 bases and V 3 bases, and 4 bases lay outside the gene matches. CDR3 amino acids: CASSPQLAGGDEQFF. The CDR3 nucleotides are TGTGCCAGCTCACCTCAACTAGCGGGAGGGGATGAGCAGTTCTTC.

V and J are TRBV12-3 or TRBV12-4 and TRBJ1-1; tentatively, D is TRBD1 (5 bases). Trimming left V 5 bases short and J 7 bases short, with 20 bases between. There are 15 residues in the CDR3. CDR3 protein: CASSHFSGGENEAFF. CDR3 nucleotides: TGTGCCAGCAGTCACTTCTCCGGGGGGGAGAATGAAGCTTTCTTT.

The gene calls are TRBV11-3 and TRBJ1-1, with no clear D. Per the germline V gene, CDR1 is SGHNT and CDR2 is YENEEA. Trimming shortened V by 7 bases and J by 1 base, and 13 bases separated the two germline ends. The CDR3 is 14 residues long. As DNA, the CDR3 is TGTGCCAGCACCCTCGTGAGGGCGAACACTGAAGCTTTCTTT. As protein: CASTLVRANTEAFF.

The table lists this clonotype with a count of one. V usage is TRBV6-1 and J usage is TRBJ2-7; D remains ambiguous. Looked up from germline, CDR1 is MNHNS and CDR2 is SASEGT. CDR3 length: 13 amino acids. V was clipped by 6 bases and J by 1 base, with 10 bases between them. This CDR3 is CASRGSPSYEQYV. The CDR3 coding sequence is TGTGCCAGCAGAGGCAGTCCTTCCTACGAGCAGTACGTC.

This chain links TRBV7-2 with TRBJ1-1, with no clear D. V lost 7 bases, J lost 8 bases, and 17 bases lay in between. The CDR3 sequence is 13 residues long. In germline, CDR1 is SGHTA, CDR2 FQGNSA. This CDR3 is CASMWGGHKEAFF. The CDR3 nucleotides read TGTGCCAGCATGTGGGGTGGTCACAAAGAAGCTTTCTTT. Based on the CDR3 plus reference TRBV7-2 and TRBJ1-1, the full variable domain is GAGVSQSPSNKVTEKGKDVELRCDPISGHTALYWYRQSLGQGLEFLIYFQGNSAPDKSGLPSDRFSAERTGGSVSTLTIQRTQQEDSAVYLCASMWGGHKEAFFGQGTRLTVV.

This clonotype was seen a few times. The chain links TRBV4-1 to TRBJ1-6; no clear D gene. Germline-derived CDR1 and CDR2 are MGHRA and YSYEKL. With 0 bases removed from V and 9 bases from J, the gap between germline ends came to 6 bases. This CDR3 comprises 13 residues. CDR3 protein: CASSQDSSSPLHF. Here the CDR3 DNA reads TGCGCCAGCAGCCAAGATAGTAGTTCACCCCTCCACTTT.

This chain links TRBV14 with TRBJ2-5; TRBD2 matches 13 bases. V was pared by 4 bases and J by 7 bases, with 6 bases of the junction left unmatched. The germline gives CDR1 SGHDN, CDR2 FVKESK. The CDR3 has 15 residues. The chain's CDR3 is CASSRGLAGAVTQYF. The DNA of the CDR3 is TGTGCCAGCAGCCGAGGACTAGCGGGAGCGGTGACCCAGTACTTC.

The chain's CDR3 is CASSLPASQPQHF. The CDR3 coding sequence is TGTGCCAGCAGTTTACCGGCAAGTCAGCCCCAGCATTTT. The chain carries TRBV12-3 or TRBV12-4 and TRBJ1-5; unclear D gene. The V and J ends lost 2 bases and 6 bases respectively, with 8 bases between them. The CDR3 contains 13 residues.